This section outlines one TCR beta chain sequence together with its context. Its antigen is not yet known. Base qualities are missing; no much larger clone stands one base away. The immunoSEQ Assay, a bias-controlled multiplex PCR, was used to amplify TCRbeta CDR3 regions from genomic DNA. Under the source paper's analysis protocol: The number of nucleated cells in each sample was estimated by amplification of reference gene primers within the assay. To quantify the absolute abundance of each unique TCRbeta CDR3 rearrangement, sequence reads were collapsed and filtered. Productive Simpson clonality was computed per sample as the square root of Simpson's diversity index over productive rearrangements. TCRdb limited this immuneACCESS table to in-frame rearrangements with V and J called. A share of clones is missing; checked studies link under half to unresolved V genes, and the rest is unexplained. That table gives V, J and clone size, and the DNA gave D and trimming. The sample table shows about half a million clones, and roughly 89% are seen once. The top ten clonotypes cover roughly 0.84% of the sample.

One collaborating source in Seattle enrolled patients while the patients were actively infected and followed the patients over time throughout the course of disease. Whole blood was collected in K2EDTA tubes by collaborating institutions according to the institutions' own protocols. Collaborator samples were shipped for TCRbeta analysis as frozen whole blood, isolated PBMCs, or DNA extracted from either sample type. This entry belongs to a study of blood T cell repertoires in COVID-19 (dated by TCRdb to 2020 to 2022). For context, the study as a whole: Collaborator samples came from the United States, Italy and Spain and covered acute and convalescent phases of COVID-19. Subjects who had been exposed to COVID-19, were actively infected with it, or had recovered from it provided the deeply sampled blood TCRbeta repertoires that made up the dataset. The samples were drawn from the first 160 participants of the ongoing ImmuneRACE study and from 1,254 subjects provided by 6 global collaborators. The prospective study material was composed of cDNA or gDNA derived from T cells, B-cell-depleted T cells, or PBMCs. A freely available public database, intended as a resource for researchers studying the immune response to SARS-CoV-2, is where the repertoires were released. A de-identified subject ID, COVID-19 status, age in years and sex were almost always included in the sample metadata. Where available, HLA class I and class II types were obtained from metadata supplied by the sample provider rather than from assay-based typing. Overall results and qualifications from the work: The quantity of clinical and demographic metadata differed by source and by participant and was supplied without curation.

From V the trimming removes 3 bases and from J it removes 8 bases, while the gene matches leave 3 bases of the junction unaccounted for. Looking up the germline V gene (reference sequence) yields CDR1 SGHAT and CDR2 FQDESV. From its cysteine to its phenylalanine, the CDR3 spans 12 amino acids. Only CDR3 DNA remains: 36 bases, in frame from the first base. Here the chain combines TRBV11-1 and TRBJ1-1; 7 central nucleotides agree with TRBD1. The clonotype was recovered from a man in his late teens or twenties with COVID-19, enrolled during active disease. The sequenced material came from peripheral blood. The CDR3 in this case is CASSFPGQEAFF. The sequence in DNA is TGTGCCAGCAGCTTCCCGGGACAGGAAGCTTTCTTT.